The T cell receptor (beta chain) under discussion was sequenced for a study of response to subunit inactivated influenza vaccine. TCRdb analysed the RT-PCR reads with MiXCR anew, one entry per CDR3 protein. This table has about 300,000 distinct CDR3 sequences, roughly 22% appearing once. Germline V CDR1 and CDR2: MNHNS, SASEGT. V gave up 8 bases and J gave up 9 bases; unmatched junction bases: 15. This CDR3 has 14 residues. The source is a man aged 45 to 70 who received an inactivated influenza vaccine. The genes are TRBV6-1 and TRBJ2-7; 8 bases are a match to TRBD1. The material was PBMCs from blood, obtained 21 months after vaccination. DNA of the CDR3: TGTGCCAGCCGGGACAGGACCCGTGGGTTTGGGCAGTACTTC. The encoded protein is CASRDRTRGFGQYF.